These 26 T cell receptor beta chains share one sample of origin, sequenced in a study of shared clonotypes between healthy human individuals. Clones were sequenced by immunoSEQ multiplex PCR, and TCRdb holds only the in-frame ones, with some missing. The repertoire has about 2.4 million clones, more than 85% of them found once; the top ten carry approximately 0.37%. Sequencing was performed on naive CD4+ T cells from PBMCs. The subset here: CD45RA+ positively selected. These receptors originate from a man aged 18-30 years in good health. Some clones in this sample may be carry-over from other donors' samples.

The V gene is TRBV5-4, the J gene TRBJ2-3; no definite D call. This CDR3 contains 13 residues. Germline V lookup: CDR1 SGHNT, CDR2 YYREEE (reference sequence). V lost 4 bases and J 2 bases, leaving 8 bases between the germline ends. The CDR3 spells CASSPPTTDTQYF. Written as DNA, the CDR3 is TGTGCCAGCAGCCCTCCAACCACAGATACGCAGTATTTT.

This chain connects TRBV7-2 to TRBJ2-5; D assignment may be TRBD1 or TRBD2 (5 bases each). Per the germline V gene, CDR1 is SGHTA and CDR2 is FQGNSA. The V end was cut by 5 bases, the J end by 5 bases, with 12 bases between. The CDR3 contains 13 residues. This chain's CDR3 is CASSVRDGETQYF. CDR3 nucleotide sequence: TGTGCCAGCAGCGTCCGGGACGGGGAGACCCAGTACTTC.

The chain recombines TRBV18 with TRBJ2-7; a possible D gene is TRBD1 (6 bases). The CDR3 is 15 amino acids. The germline V gene encodes CDR1 KGHSH and CDR2 LQKENI. Trimming shortened V by 4 bases and J by 9 bases, and 22 bases separated the two germline ends. CDR3 DNA: TGTGCCAGCTCACTTGCGACGGGACAAAGAGAAGTGCAGTACTTC. Protein product: CASSLATGQREVQYF.

The chain uses TRBV5-4 and TRBJ2-6; D not resolved. The CDR3 spans 15 residues. The V end lost 1 base, the J end lost 4 bases, and 9 bases lay between the germline ends. The germline V gene has CDR1 SGHNT and CDR2 YYREEE (reference sequence). The CDR3 protein is CASSLPPRGANVLTF. In nucleotides, the CDR3 is TGTGCCAGCAGCTTGCCCCCCCGGGGGGCCAACGTCCTGACTTTC.

Concerning this clone: The sample carries other DNA sequences with the same CDR3. The rearrangement links TRBV18 to TRBJ2-1; the D is unclear. Per the germline V gene, CDR1 is KGHSH and CDR2 is LQKENI. The CDR3 length is 13 residues. V was cut by 3 bases and J by 6 bases, with 9 bases left in between. The CDR3 DNA reads as TGTGCCAGCTCACCCGACCTCCTCAATGAGCAGTTCTTC. Protein product: CASSPDLLNEQFF.

This clone has more than one count but fewer than ten. The gene calls are TRBV29-1 and TRBJ1-1; TRBD1 matches at 7 bases. The length of the CDR3 is 13 residues. Germline V gives CDR1 SQVTM, CDR2 ANQGSEA. V lost 7 bases, J lost 0 bases, and 5 bases stayed unmatched. The chain's CDR3 is CSAGQALNTEAFF. Here the CDR3 DNA reads TGCAGCGCTGGACAGGCCTTGAACACTGAAGCTTTCTTT.

The V and J genes are TRBV5-1 and TRBJ2-1; D not certain. Germline V gene data show CDR1 as SGHRS and CDR2 as YFSETQ. The CDR3 loop spans 15 amino acids. V lost 0 bases to trimming and J lost 1 base, with 8 bases between them. The CDR3 sequence is CASSLGSRSYNEQFF. The DNA for the CDR3 is TGCGCCAGCAGCTTGGGGAGTAGGTCCTACAATGAGCAGTTCTTC.

The J gene is TRBJ2-7, the V gene TRBV6-1, with D possibly matching TRBD1 (6 bases). CDR1 is MNHNS, CDR2 SASEGT, per germline. V lost 2 bases, J lost 1 base, and 9 bases lay in between. The CDR3 is made up of 14 amino acids. The CDR3 DNA sequence: TGTGCCAGCAGTGAACAGGGGCAGTCCTACGAGCAGTACTTC. Its protein product is CASSEQGQSYEQYF.

DNA of the CDR3: TGTGCCAGCAGGGGCGGGTACTCCTACGAGCAGTACTTC. Translated, it gives CASRGGYSYEQYF. This chain links TRBV28 with TRBJ2-7, with a weak D call TRBD2 (5 bases). V was pared by 6 bases and J by 0 bases, with 9 bases between. In germline, CDR1 is MDHEN, CDR2 SYDVKM. The CDR3 sequence is 13 residues long.

In regard to this clone: The sample contains more than one DNA sequence encoding this CDR3. The chain links TRBV5-1 to TRBJ2-7; D is undetermined. The CDR3 runs 13 residues. Germline V lookup: CDR1 SGHRS, CDR2 YFSETQ. Between the trimmed V and J ends, which lost 0 bases and 2 bases, there was a span of 6 bases. CDR3 sequence: CASSLVGPYEQYF. The CDR3 nucleotides are TGCGCCAGCAGCTTGGTAGGGCCCTACGAGCAGTACTTC.

This chain links TRBV6-1 with TRBJ2-2; possibly TRBD1 for D (6 bases). Germline V CDR1 and CDR2: MNHNS, SASEGT. V was trimmed by 0 bases and J by 3 bases, leaving 8 bases between them. CDR3 length: 15 amino acids. The CDR3 DNA reads TGTGCCAGCAGTGAAGCGGGGGCGGACACCGGGGAGCTGTTTTTT. Translated: CASSEAGADTGELFF.

This chain links TRBV6-5 with TRBJ2-2, with 12 bases that match TRBD2. The CDR3 has 15 residues. Trimming removed 5 bases from V and 5 bases from J; junction bases left unmatched: 3. Germline-derived CDR1 and CDR2 are MNHEY and SVGAGI. CDR3 nucleotides: TGTGCCAGCAGTGTCGGACTAGCGGGGACCGGGGAGCTGTTTTTT. Amino acid sequence: CASSVGLAGTGELFF.

This chain uses TRBV5-1 with TRBJ2-3; the match to TRBD2 covers 11 bases. CDR1 and CDR2 (germline): SGHRS, YFSETQ. Trimming removed 3 bases from V and 0 bases from J; junction bases left unmatched: 3. The CDR3 extends over 16 amino acids. This chain's CDR3 is CASSSRLAGSTDTQYF. The CDR3 DNA reads TGCGCCAGCAGCTCCCGACTAGCGGGAAGCACAGATACGCAGTATTTT.

The rearrangement uses TRBV11-2 and TRBJ1-3; D remains ambiguous. From germline, CDR1 is SGHAT and CDR2 FQNNGV. Deletions cut 4 bases from V and 6 bases from J, with 10 bases between. The CDR3 runs to 13 residues. This CDR3 reads CASSSTWENTIYF. For the CDR3, the DNA is TGTGCCAGCAGCTCGACATGGGAAAACACCATATATTTT.

This chain links TRBV7-9 with TRBJ2-7; the D gene is possibly TRBD1 (5 bases). Germline CDR1 and CDR2: SEHNR and FQNEAQ (reference sequence). Trimming took off 1 base at V and 0 bases at J, with 10 bases between the two ends. The CDR3 is 15 residues long. The CDR3 here is CASSLEGVFSYEQYF. The CDR3, as DNA: TGTGCCAGCAGCTTAGAAGGGGTTTTCTCCTACGAGCAGTACTTC.

The chain uses TRBV5-1 and TRBJ2-3; D gene ambiguous. V lost 3 bases and J 4 bases, leaving 6 bases between the germline ends. This CDR3 has 12 residues. Germline lookup yields CDR1 SGHRS and CDR2 YFSETQ. DNA for the CDR3: TGCGCCAGCAGCTCTCGTTCAGATACGCAGTATTTT. Translating gives CASSSRSDTQYF.

This chain joins TRBV11-2 and TRBJ2-5; tentatively, D is TRBD2 (7 bases). Germline assignment: CDR1 SGHAT and CDR2 FQNNGV. This CDR3 has 15 amino acids. Trimming stripped 10 bases from V and 5 bases from J, with 23 bases between. CDR3 region: CATKTVRGRGETQYF. In nucleotides, the CDR3 is TGTGCCACCAAAACAGTGCGGGGGCGCGGTGAGACCCAGTACTTC.

V is TRBV5-1 and J is TRBJ1-2; a possible D gene is TRBD1 (5 bases). V lost 0 bases, J lost 2 bases, and 8 bases lay in between. Per the germline V gene, CDR1 is SGHRS and CDR2 is YFSETQ. This CDR3 has 14 residues. This CDR3 reads CASSLGQINYGYTF. In DNA, the CDR3 is TGCGCCAGCAGCTTGGGACAGATAAACTATGGCTACACCTTC. Supplemented by reference TRBV5-1 and TRBJ1-2, the full variable domain reads KAGVTQTPRYLIKTRGQQVTLSCSPISGHRSVSWYQQTPGQGLQFLFEYFSETQRNKGNFPGRFSGRQFSNSRSEMNVSTLELGDSALYLCASSLGQINYGYTFGSGTRLTVV.

CDR3: CASSLDRGGKNIQYF. The CDR3 coding sequence is TGTGCCAGCAGCTTAGACAGGGGTGGCAAAAACATTCAGTACTTC. This sequence joins TRBV7-3 and TRBJ2-4; TRBD1 matches 8 bases. The CDR3 loop spans 15 amino acids. With 2 bases clipped from V and 3 bases from J, the junction kept 3 bases outside the gene matches. CDR1 is SGHTA, CDR2 FQGTGA, per germline.

J is TRBJ1-5 and V is TRBV18, with D tentatively TRBD1 (6 bases). The CDR3 sequence is 17 residues long. V gave up 3 bases and J gave up 1 base, with 16 bases separating them. The V gene's germline CDR1 is KGHSH and CDR2 LQKENI. CDR3 region: CASSPGTPMRSNQPQHF. Here the CDR3 DNA reads TGTGCCAGCTCACCCGGGACACCCATGAGAAGCAATCAGCCCCAGCATTTT.

The chain's CDR3 is CAWSPDKSGRASYEQYF. The CDR3 DNA sequence: TGTGCCTGGAGTCCAGATAAGAGCGGGAGGGCCAGCTACGAGCAGTACTTC. The chain carries TRBV30 and TRBJ2-7; 10 positions match TRBD2. This CDR3 comprises 17 residues. Germline V lookup: CDR1 GTSNPN, CDR2 SVGIG (reference sequence). V lost 2 bases and J lost 3; bases outside the gene matches: 13.

The chain carries TRBV11-2 and TRBJ2-1; possibly TRBD1 for D (7 bases). Looked up from germline, CDR1 is SGHAT and CDR2 is FQNNGV. The CDR3 extends over 14 amino acids. The ends were cut back, 5 bases at V and 1 base at J, with 9 bases in the middle. In DNA, the CDR3 is TGTGCCAGCAGCCCAGGGGGGTCCTACAATGAGCAGTTCTTC. The encoded protein is CASSPGGSYNEQFF.

This sequence joins TRBV7-6 and TRBJ1-3, with D possibly matching TRBD1 (6 bases). Per the germline V gene, CDR1 is SGHVS and CDR2 is FNYEAQ. The CDR3 loop spans 14 amino acids. V was clipped by 5 bases and J by 4 bases, with 12 bases between them. The CDR3 region is CASSPDSIGNTIYF. The CDR3 region has the DNA TGTGCCAGCAGCCCGGACAGCATCGGAAACACCATATATTTT. Together with reference TRBV7-6 and TRBJ1-3, the CDR3 gives the full variable domain: GAGVSQSPRYKVTKRGQDVALRCDPISGHVSLYWYRQALGQGPEFLTYFNYEAQQDKSGLPNDRFSAERPEGSISTLTIQRTEQRDSAMYRCASSPDSIGNTIYFGEGSWLTVV.

In its sample, this clone was seen a few times. This chain joins TRBV7-9 and TRBJ1-2; a possible D gene is TRBD1 (5 bases). CDR1 and CDR2 (germline): SEHNR, FQNEAQ (reference sequence). The V end lost 5 bases, the J end lost 0 bases, and 16 bases lay between the germline ends. This CDR3 has 16 amino acids. The CDR3 DNA sequence: TGTGCCAGCAGCCGATCGTACAGGACTACTAACTATGGCTACACCTTC. Translating it yields CASSRSYRTTNYGYTF.

The chain combines TRBV4-2 with TRBJ1-2; 7 nucleotides agree with TRBD1. The CDR3 spans 17 residues. Trimming at V came to 0 bases and at J to 5 bases, leaving 12 bases not matched to a gene. Looked up from germline, CDR1 is LGHNA and CDR2 is YNFKEQ. The CDR3 here is CASSQELGVGTVYGYTF. Here the CDR3 DNA reads TGTGCCAGCAGCCAAGAGTTAGGGGTGGGGACAGTTTATGGCTACACCTTC.

This clone has just one count. This chain joins TRBV4-1 and TRBJ2-2; a possible D gene is TRBD2 (6 bases). V lost 4 bases to trimming and J lost 2 bases, with 14 bases between them. CDR3 length equals 16 residues. Germline assignment: CDR1 MGHRA and CDR2 YSYEKL. CDR3 sequence: CASSREALANTGELFF. In DNA form, the CDR3 reads TGCGCCAGCAGCCGGGAGGCACTAGCTAACACCGGGGAGCTGTTTTTT.